Listed here are 21 T cell receptor beta chains from one sample, sequenced in a study of blood T cell repertoires in COVID-19. Using immunoSEQ multiplex PCR, the repertoire was profiled, and TCRdb retains in-frame clones only, with some absent. Counted here are about 54,000 clones, roughly four fifths occurring once; the ten biggest clones make up 1.9%. Sequenced sample: peripheral blood. Every receptor here comes from a woman aged 60 to 75 with acute or convalescent COVID-19.

V and J are TRBV6-2 or TRBV6-3 and TRBJ1-4; D ambiguous. This CDR3 is 15 amino acids long. The ends were cut back, 4 bases at V and 0 bases at J, with 9 bases in the middle. Germline CDR1 and CDR2: MNHEY and SVGEGT. Here the CDR3 reads CASSFPGATNEKLFF. For the CDR3, the DNA is TGTGCCAGCAGTTTTCCGGGAGCAACTAATGAAAAACTGTTTTTT.

The chain has TRBV30 and TRBJ2-1, with TRBD2 matching 11 bases. The V segment lost 5 bases and the J segment 4 bases; nucleotides outside the gene matches: 4. In germline, CDR1 is GTSNPN, CDR2 SVGIG (reference sequence). This CDR3 comprises 14 residues. Written as DNA, the CDR3 is TGTGCCTGGTCACTAGCGGGGGTTTACAATGAGCAGTTCTTC. Translation: CAWSLAGVYNEQFF. Full variable domain (outside the CDR3, taken from reference TRBV30 and TRBJ2-1): SQTIHQWPATLVQPVGSPLSLECTVEGTSNPNLYWYRQAAGRGLQLLFYSVGIGQISSEVPQNLSASRPQDRQFILSSKKLLLSDSGFYLCAWSLAGVYNEQFFGPGTRLTVL.

V and J are TRBV27 and TRBJ1-2, with 7 bases identical to TRBD1. The trim removed 5 bases at V and 8 bases at J, leaving 11 bases unmatched. Germline assignment: CDR1 MNHEY and CDR2 SMNVEV (reference sequence). This CDR3 region has 14 residues. The CDR3 DNA reads as TGTGCCAGCAGTCCGCGGACAGGTTATGAGGGCTACACCTTC. It translates to CASSPRTGYEGYTF.

The CDR3 spells CASSSHLGNPSSGASYNEQFF. The CDR3 DNA reads TGTGCCAGCAGCTCCCACCTTGGAAATCCGTCTAGCGGGGCTTCCTACAATGAGCAGTTCTTC. V and J are TRBV7-6 and TRBJ2-1; 9 bases agree with TRBD2. This CDR3 is 21 amino acids long. CDR1 is SGHVS and CDR2 is FNYEAQ in the germline V gene. Losses at the gene ends were 4 bases for V and 1 base for J; bases not matched to a gene: 20.

The chain links TRBV2 to TRBJ2-7, with a possible D match to TRBD1 (6 bases). This CDR3 has 14 residues. Trimming left V 5 bases short and J 1 base short, with 12 bases between. Germline loops: CDR1 SNHLY, CDR2 FYNNEI. The CDR3 sequence: CASSRGQGSYEQYF. CDR3 bases: TGTGCCAGCAGTCGGGGACAAGGGTCCTACGAGCAGTACTTC.

V gene TRBV6-2 or TRBV6-3 combines with J gene TRBJ1-5; the match to TRBD1 covers 7 bases. The CDR3 consists of 14 residues. The trim removed 4 bases at V and 2 bases at J, leaving 2 bases unmatched. Germline-derived CDR1 and CDR2 are MNHEY and SVGEGT. The DNA of the CDR3 is TGTGCCAGCAGTTTCGGACAGGGCAATCAGCCCCAGCATTTT. It yields the protein CASSFGQGNQPQHF.

This clone was picked up a small number of times. The genes are TRBV5-1 and TRBJ2-5, with D possibly TRBD2 on 5 matching bases. V lost 3 bases to trimming and J lost 5 bases, with 17 bases between them. The CDR3 length is 15 residues. Germline V gene lookup returns CDR1 SGHRS and CDR2 YFSETQ. The chain's CDR3 is CASSYGRGMGETQYF. In DNA form, the CDR3 reads TGCGCCAGCAGCTACGGACGGGGAATGGGTGAGACCCAGTACTTC. Supplemented by reference TRBV5-1 and TRBJ2-5, the full variable domain reads KAGVTQTPRYLIKTRGQQVTLSCSPISGHRSVSWYQQTPGQGLQFLFEYFSETQRNKGNFPGRFSGRQFSNSRSEMNVSTLELGDSALYLCASSYGRGMGETQYFGPGTRLLVL.

V usage is TRBV3-1 (or the pseudogene TRBV3-2) and J usage is TRBJ1-1; the D is unclear. V dropped 1 base and J dropped 1 base, with 13 bases sitting between them. From germline, CDR1 is LGHDT and CDR2 YNNKEL (reference sequence). The CDR3 is 16 amino acids. Here the CDR3 reads CASSQGNLLSNTEAFF. Here the CDR3 DNA reads TGTGCCAGCAGCCAAGGCAACCTACTTTCGAACACTGAAGCTTTCTTT.

Details on this clone: This CDR3 is also generated by other DNA sequences in the sample. This sequence joins TRBV28 and TRBJ1-1; no clear D. The germline V gene has CDR1 MDHEN and CDR2 SYDVKM. Between the trimmed V and J ends, which lost 3 bases and 1 base, there was a span of 6 bases. The CDR3 sequence is 13 residues long. The CDR3 is CASSLSGNTEAFF. The CDR3 nucleotides read TGTGCCAGCAGTTTGAGTGGGAACACTGAAGCTTTCTTT.

The rearrangement links TRBV30 to TRBJ2-7; D is possibly TRBD1 (5 bases). V lost 1 base to trimming and J lost 0 bases, with 7 bases between them. The V gene's germline CDR1 is GTSNPN and CDR2 SVGIG (reference sequence). The CDR3 loop spans 13 amino acids. The CDR3 bases are TGTGCCTGGAGTGCCGACAGCTCCTACGAGCAGTACTTC. It is translated as CAWSADSSYEQYF.

The J gene is TRBJ2-1, the V gene TRBV7-6; D not certain. The V gene lost 3 bases and the J gene lost 5 bases, with 8 bases spanning the gap. Germline V CDR1 and CDR2: SGHVS, FNYEAQ. The CDR3 consists of 13 residues. The CDR3 DNA sequence: TGTGCCAGCAGCTTCGGTGTTAACAATGAGCAGTTCTTC. This codes for CASSFGVNNEQFF.

This sequence joins TRBV5-6 and TRBJ2-1; D unresolved. This CDR3 has 17 amino acids. V lost 0 bases and J 3 bases, leaving 16 bases between the germline ends. CDR1 is SGHDT, CDR2 YYEEEE, per germline. CDR3 sequence (DNA): TGTGCCAGCAGCTTGGCCCAGGCGACCCTCCTCTACAATGAGCAGTTCTTC. This sequence encodes CASSLAQATLLYNEQFF. Full variable domain (missing parts from reference TRBV5-6 and TRBJ2-1): DAGVTQSPTHLIKTRGQQVTLRCSPKSGHDTVSWYQQALGQGPQFIFQYYEEEERQRGNFPDRFSGHQFPNYSSELNVNALLLGDSALYLCASSLAQATLLYNEQFFGPGTRLTVL.

The chain recombines TRBV7-2 with TRBJ2-3; TRBD2 might be the D (6 bases). CDR3 size: 14 residues. Between the trimmed V and J ends, which lost 2 bases and 3 bases, there was a span of 9 bases. The germline V gene encodes CDR1 SGHTA and CDR2 FQGNSA. In DNA, the CDR3 is TGTGCCAGCAGCTTAATGACTAGTACAGATACGCAGTATTTT. Its translation is CASSLMTSTDTQYF.

The chain links TRBV2 to TRBJ2-2, with D perhaps matching TRBD2 (5 bases). Germline CDR1 is SNHLY and CDR2 is FYNNEI. Trimming removed 6 bases at V and 4 bases at J, with 9 bases between. This CDR3 is built from 13 residues. The CDR3 DNA reads TGTGCCAGCAGGAAGGACTCCACCGGGGAGCTGTTTTTT. Translated, it gives CASRKDSTGELFF.

This chain links TRBV7-3 with TRBJ1-6; D ambiguous. The ends were cut back, 1 base at V and 7 bases at J, with 8 bases in the middle. CDR1 and CDR2 from the germline V gene are SGHTA and FQGTGA. The CDR3 is made up of 14 amino acids. The CDR3, as DNA: TGTGCCAGCAGCTTAAGAGACGGGAATTCACCCCTCCACTTT. This gives the protein CASSLRDGNSPLHF.

This chain links TRBV5-4 with TRBJ2-5, with D possibly matching TRBD1 (6 bases). Germline values: CDR1 SGHNT, CDR2 YYREEE (reference sequence). This CDR3 region has 14 residues. Trimming removed 4 bases at V and 5 bases at J, with 15 bases between. The CDR3 DNA is TGTGCCAGCAGCAACCAGGACAGTTGGGAGACCCAGTACTTC. It encodes CASSNQDSWETQYF.

The chain employs TRBV5-1 and TRBJ2-1; 9 nucleotides line up with TRBD2. V shed 4 bases and J 2 bases; nucleotides not matched to a gene: 10. CDR1 and CDR2 from the germline V gene are SGHRS and YFSETQ. This CDR3 has 17 amino acids. CDR3 coding DNA: TGCGCCAGCAGCCGCGCTATAGCTAGCGGGACCTACAATGAGCAGTTCTTC. Encoded protein: CASSRAIASGTYNEQFF.

This chain links TRBV19 with TRBJ1-2; the match to TRBD1 covers 8 bases. V was pared by 4 bases and J by 8 bases, with 6 bases of the junction left unmatched. The germline CDR1 and CDR2 sequences are LNHDA and SQIVND (reference sequence). The CDR3 sequence is 13 residues long. CDR3 nucleotides: TGTGCCAGTAGTACCGGACAGGGATTAGGCTACACCTTC. It encodes CASSTGQGLGYTF.

The chain recombines TRBV19 with TRBJ1-3; D is uncertain. Germline CDR1 LNHDA, CDR2 SQIVND (reference sequence). With 5 bases removed from V and 1 base from J, the gap between germline ends came to 12 bases. The CDR3 consists of 15 residues. In DNA, the CDR3 is TGTGCCAGTAGTGGAGAATCCGGGTCTGGAAACACCATATATTTT. Amino acid sequence: CASSGESGSGNTIYF.

The chain is built from TRBV27 and TRBJ1-6; 8 bases match TRBD1. CDR1 is MNHEY, CDR2 SMNVEV, per germline (reference sequence). Trimming at V came to 4 bases and at J to 4 bases, leaving 9 bases not matched to a gene. CDR3 length: 17 residues. The CDR3 loop is CASSSRQGRDYNSPLHF. The CDR3 region has the DNA TGTGCCAGCAGTTCCAGACAGGGGAGGGATTATAATTCACCCCTCCACTTT.

This sequence joins TRBV2 and TRBJ2-2; possible D gene TRBD1, 5 bases. This CDR3 region has 15 residues. Per the germline V gene, CDR1 is SNHLY and CDR2 is FYNNEI. V gave up 5 bases and J gave up 7 bases, with 17 bases separating them. CDR3 amino acids: CASSNPRGAVGELFF. CDR3 in DNA: TGTGCCAGCAGTAACCCCCGTGGGGCAGTCGGGGAGCTGTTTTTT.